This section outlines one TCR beta chain sequence together with its context. As yet, its antigen is unknown. Data came from immunoSEQ multiplex PCR; TCRdb stores just in-frame clones and leaves some out. The sample contains 5,700 or so clones, about four fifths of which appear only once. From germline, CDR1 is SGHNT and CDR2 YYREEE (reference sequence). The CDR3 loop spans 13 amino acids. Deletions cut 3 bases from V and 6 bases from J, with 9 bases between. These data originate in a study of immune evolution from preneoplasia to lung adenocarcinoma. Study outcomes and limitations: Later-stage lesions appeared to have more T cells, more diversity, less clonality.

Histologic diagnosis was independently verified by two lung pathologists. This receptor was taken from a person aged 50-70 years with lung adenocarcinoma. Sequencing was performed on FFPE normal lung tissue adjacent to the tumor. J is TRBJ2-2 and V is TRBV5-4, with D possibly matching TRBD1 (6 bases). Here the CDR3 reads CASSSWGPGELFF. The CDR3 DNA is TGTGCCAGCAGCTCTTGGGGGCCCGGGGAGCTGTTTTTT.